Presented here are 24 T cell receptor beta chains from one specimen sequenced in a study of T cell responses to AZD1222 COVID-19 vaccine. Method: immunoSEQ multiplex PCR; TCRdb's copy keeps in-frame clones and lacks some. Counted here are about 120,000 clones, around 93% occurring once; the ten biggest clones make up approximately 8%. The sample was peripheral blood, taken 28 days after the second AZD1222 dose. Receptors were obtained from an adult who received the AZD1222 COVID-19 vaccine.

The chain carries TRBV3-1 (or the pseudogene TRBV3-2) and TRBJ1-5; maybe TRBD1 (5 bases). This CDR3 spans 14 amino acids. The V and J ends lost 3 bases and 2 bases respectively, with 8 bases between them. Germline V lookup: CDR1 LGHDT, CDR2 YNNKEL (reference sequence). CDR3 coding DNA: TGTGCCAGCAGCCAGGGGGTGGGCAATCAGCCCCAGCATTTT. It translates to CASSQGVGNQPQHF.

This clone has only one observation. V usage is TRBV29-1 and J usage is TRBJ2-7, with D possibly matching TRBD1 (5 bases). CDR3 length: 12 residues. Germline values: CDR1 SQVTM, CDR2 ANQGSEA. The V end was cut by 1 base, the J end by 3 bases, with 7 bases between. CDR3 loop: CSVEAGLYEQYF. CDR3 bases: TGCAGCGTTGAAGCAGGGCTCTACGAGCAGTACTTC.

The chain employs TRBV6-4 and TRBJ2-6, with D perhaps TRBD1 (6 bases). Germline CDR1 MRHNA, CDR2 SNTAGT. Trimming left V 4 bases short and J 2 bases short, with 15 bases between. This CDR3 is 17 amino acids long. The CDR3, as DNA: TGTGCCAGCAGTGCAACAGGGTGGGGCACTGGGGCCAACGTCCTGACTTTC. Translated, it gives CASSATGWGTGANVLTF.

The rearrangement uses TRBV10-3 and TRBJ1-4; weak D call: TRBD1 (5 bases). Trimming removed 0 bases from V and 8 bases from J, with 10 bases in between. Germline assignment: CDR1 ENHRY and CDR2 SYGVKD. The CDR3 consists of 14 residues. The CDR3 nucleotides are TGTGCCATCAGTGAGTCGGGGGATCGCGAAAAACTGTTTTTT. It encodes CAISESGDREKLFF.

This chain uses TRBV28 with TRBJ1-4; 7 positions match TRBD1. V lost 5 bases and J lost 6; bases outside the gene matches: 6. Germline CDR1 MDHEN, CDR2 SYDVKM. The CDR3 has 14 residues. As DNA, the CDR3 is TGTGCCAGCAGTCACAGGGGCGTATATGAAAAACTGTTTTTT. Its protein is CASSHRGVYEKLFF.

The rearrangement uses TRBV18 and TRBJ1-5, with unresolved D. V lost 0 bases to trimming and J lost 0 bases, with 12 bases between them. The length of the CDR3 is 17 residues. Germline CDR1 reads KGHSH; CDR2 reads LQKENI. CDR3 amino acids: CASSPPFGSNSNQPQHF. Here the CDR3 DNA reads TGTGCCAGCTCACCACCGTTCGGGTCAAATAGCAATCAGCCCCAGCATTTT.

V and J are TRBV25-1 and TRBJ2-7, with D tentatively TRBD1 or TRBD2 (5 bases each). Germline-derived CDR1 and CDR2 are MGHDK and SYGVNS. CDR3 length: 14 residues. Trimming pared 7 bases from V and 0 bases from J, leaving 13 bases between. CDR3 region: CASNPGRSSYEQYF. The DNA for the CDR3 is TGTGCCAGCAATCCGGGACGGTCCTCCTACGAGCAGTACTTC.

This clone was seen once. The chain has TRBV24-1 and TRBJ1-3; D ambiguous. The V gene's germline CDR1 is KGHDR and CDR2 SFDVKD. V was trimmed by 2 bases and J by 7 bases, leaving 5 bases between them. The CDR3 spans 12 residues. The CDR3 protein is CATSDSMNTIYF. CDR3 DNA: TGTGCCACCAGTGATTCCATGAACACCATATATTTT.

This clone was detected only a few times. The rearrangement uses TRBV28 and TRBJ2-5; 9 nucleotides match TRBD1. CDR3 length equals 14 residues. Germline CDR1 MDHEN, CDR2 SYDVKM. V gave up 5 bases and J gave up 10 bases; unmatched junction bases: 11. The CDR3 sequence: CASSRGQGKVGQYF. The CDR3 DNA reads TGTGCCAGCAGTCGGGGACAGGGTAAAGTGGGCCAGTACTTC.

The chain employs TRBV7-2 and TRBJ1-1, with 9 bases aligning to TRBD1. The V segment lost 1 base and the J segment 4 bases; nucleotides outside the gene matches: 4. CDR3 size: 15 residues. Germline V gene sequence: CDR1 SGHTA, CDR2 FQGNSA. CDR3 bases: TGTGCCAGCAGCTTAGGGGACAGGGTACTCACTGAAGCTTTCTTT. It codes for CASSLGDRVLTEAFF.

J is TRBJ1-5 and V is TRBV2; D is unclear. This CDR3 has 15 amino acids. Germline V gene sequence: CDR1 SNHLY, CDR2 FYNNEI. Trimming took 6 bases from V and 0 from J, leaving 12 bases between them. In nucleotides, the CDR3 is TGTGCCAGCAGGAGCCTTTCGTATAGCAATCAGCCCCAGCATTTT. Residues: CASRSLSYSNQPQHF.

V and J are TRBV28 and TRBJ1-4; tentative D call: TRBD1 (6 bases). The CDR3 loop spans 18 amino acids. V lost 5 bases and J 0 bases, leaving 19 bases between the germline ends. Germline V gene data show CDR1 as MDHEN and CDR2 as SYDVKM. CDR3 in DNA: TGTGCCAGCAGTCCAACCCCCTGGACAGAATCAACTAATGAAAAACTGTTTTTT. Translating it yields CASSPTPWTESTNEKLFF.

In the case of this clone: Other DNA sequences of this sample code for an identical CDR3. The chain links TRBV15 to TRBJ1-6; D is uncertain. Per germline, CDR1 LNHNV and CDR2 YYDKDF (reference sequence). Trimming shortened V by 0 bases and J by 7 bases, and 4 bases separated the two germline ends. CDR3 length: 13 amino acids. CDR3 bases: TGTGCCACCAGCAGAGAAGTGAATTCACCCCTCCACTTT. Protein: CATSREVNSPLHF.

This CDR3 is CASSLDRYQPQHF. CDR3 coding DNA: TGTGCCAGCAGCTTAGACAGATATCAGCCCCAGCATTTT. V usage is TRBV7-2 and J usage is TRBJ1-5, with D hard to call. The CDR3 length is 13 residues. The V gene lost 1 base and the J gene lost 5 bases, with 6 bases spanning the gap. The germline V gene encodes CDR1 SGHTA and CDR2 FQGNSA.

V usage is TRBV5-5 and J usage is TRBJ2-2; TRBD2 matches at 7 bases. J lost 1 base, V lost 1 base, and 10 bases had no gene match. Germline CDR1 is SGHKS and CDR2 is YYEKEE (reference sequence). The CDR3 contains 18 residues. CDR3 amino acids: CASSLYTGGTMNTGELFF. The CDR3 nucleotides read TGTGCCAGCAGCTTGTATACGGGAGGCACGATGAACACCGGGGAGCTGTTTTTT.

The chain couples TRBV7-9 to TRBJ1-5, with D possibly matching TRBD1 (6 bases). The CDR3 spans 16 residues. The germline V and J ends were trimmed by 0 bases and 2 bases, with 11 bases remaining between them. Germline V gene lookup returns CDR1 SEHNR and CDR2 FQNEAQ (reference sequence). CDR3 sequence reads: CASSLATGFGNQPQHF. The CDR3 DNA is TGTGCCAGCAGCTTAGCCACAGGGTTCGGCAATCAGCCCCAGCATTTT.

This clone was seen more than once but under ten times. The rearrangement uses TRBV7-9 and TRBJ1-2; a weak D match, TRBD1 (6 bases). V lost 1 base and J lost 7, with 7 bases in between. The CDR3 loop spans 12 amino acids. The germline V gene encodes CDR1 SEHNR and CDR2 FQNEAQ (reference sequence). CDR3 sequence reads: CASSLETGGYTF. CDR3 nucleotide sequence: TGTGCCAGCAGCTTAGAGACAGGTGGCTACACCTTC. The full variable domain, in which reference TRBV7-9 and TRBJ1-2 provide the parts outside the CDR3, is DTGVSQNPRHKITKRGQNVTFRCDPISEHNRLYWYRQTLGQGPEFLTYFQNEAQLEKSRLLSDRFSAERPKGSFSTLEIQRTEQGDSAMYLCASSLETGGYTFGSGTRLTVV.

This chain links TRBV7-6 with TRBJ2-7; D not certain. The CDR3 runs 11 residues. The germline CDR1 and CDR2 sequences are SGHVS and FNYEAQ. V lost 5 bases, J lost 4 bases, and 6 bases lay in between. CDR3 protein: CASSTQYEQYF. Written as DNA, the CDR3 is TGTGCCAGCAGCACCCAGTACGAGCAGTACTTC.

The chain has TRBV4-1 and TRBJ2-2, with 7 bases identical to TRBD1. The CDR3 spans 15 residues. V gave up 2 bases and J gave up 3 bases; unmatched junction bases: 3. Looked up from germline, CDR1 is MGHRA and CDR2 is YSYEKL. CDR3 DNA sequence: TGCGCCAGCAGCCAACGCAGGGGGTACACCGGGGAGCTGTTTTTT. Translated: CASSQRRGYTGELFF.

The chain employs TRBV5-4 and TRBJ2-2; perhaps TRBD2 as D (6 bases). V was shortened by 3 bases and J by 4 bases, with 16 bases between the two germline ends. Germline V gene sequence: CDR1 SGHNT, CDR2 YYREEE (reference sequence). The CDR3 length is 16 residues. The chain's CDR3 is CASSWPGLQGTGELFF. For the CDR3, the DNA is TGTGCCAGCAGCTGGCCGGGACTTCAAGGCACCGGGGAGCTGTTTTTT.

The chain combines TRBV4-1 with TRBJ1-2; the D gene is possibly TRBD1 (5 bases). The CDR3 is 15 amino acids. Germline V gene data show CDR1 as MGHRA and CDR2 as YSYEKL. The V end lost 3 bases, the J end lost 3 bases, and 14 bases lay between the germline ends. The CDR3 DNA is TGCGCCAGCAGCCACGCAGGGTCGACTTACTATGGCTACACCTTC. Amino acid sequence: CASSHAGSTYYGYTF.

This chain links TRBV28 with TRBJ2-5; no clear D gene. Trimming pared 3 bases from V and 5 bases from J, leaving 4 bases between. Looked up from germline, CDR1 is MDHEN and CDR2 is SYDVKM. The CDR3 runs 11 residues. The CDR3 DNA is TGTGCCAGCAGTTTCCAGGAGACCCAGTACTTC. Translating gives CASSFQETQYF.

V and J are TRBV6-5 and TRBJ2-7; the D call may be TRBD1 or TRBD2 (5 bases each). The CDR3 contains 15 residues. Germline V gene data show CDR1 as MNHEY and CDR2 as SVGAGI. Trimming left V 6 bases short and J 2 bases short, with 17 bases between. The CDR3 loop is CASSGSGTPTYEQYF. The CDR3 bases are TGTGCCAGCAGCGGATCCGGGACCCCCACCTACGAGCAGTACTTC.

CDR3 nucleotides: TGCGCCAGCAGCCAAGGCCTATGGGGGGGAGACACTGAAGCTTTCTTT. Protein sequence: CASSQGLWGGDTEAFF. The rearrangement links TRBV4-1 to TRBJ1-1; D might be TRBD1 (5 bases). V was cut by 1 base and J by 3 bases, with 15 bases left in between. Germline CDR1 and CDR2: MGHRA and YSYEKL. CDR3 size: 16 residues.